The 6 T cell receptor beta chains below come from one sample, sequenced in a study of CD8 T cells in Susac syndrome. With random hexamers, reverse transcription was performed on about 0.5 to 1 ug of RNA. TCRdb fed the immunoSEQ multiplex PCR reads into MiXCR, producing one record per CDR3 protein. The sample yields around 130,000 distinct CDR3 sequences, 96% seen once. The sequencing sample was made of CD4+ T cells from PBMCs. Every receptor here comes from a human donor with Susac syndrome.

The rearrangement joins TRBV5-4 to TRBJ1-1; the match to TRBD1 covers 8 bases. J gave up 6 bases and V 1 base, and 2 bases lay outside the gene matches. The CDR3 is 13 residues long. CDR1 SGHNT and CDR2 YYREEE come from the germline V gene (reference sequence). CDR3 nucleotide sequence: TGTGCCAGCAGCTTGAAGACAGGGGCTGAAGCTTTCTTT. It specifies CASSLKTGAEAFF.

This clonotype has a single count. V gene TRBV12-3 or TRBV12-4 combines with J gene TRBJ2-2; 9 bases line up with TRBD1. The CDR3 has 15 amino acids. Losses at the gene ends were 3 bases for V and 4 bases for J; bases not matched to a gene: 3. The CDR3 region has the DNA TGTGCCAGCAGTTTCCGACAGGGGGGCACCGGGGAGCTGTTTTTT. Translation gives CASSFRQGGTGELFF.

This chain uses TRBV20-1 with TRBJ1-5; TRBD1 matches 10 bases. From germline, CDR1 is DFQATT and CDR2 SNEGSKA (reference sequence). This CDR3 is built from 14 residues. The ends lost 5 bases at V and 5 bases at J; junction bases unmatched: 6. The chain's CDR3 is CSAAPGQGYQPQHF. In nucleotides, the CDR3 is TGCAGTGCTGCCCCGGGACAGGGGTATCAGCCCCAGCATTTT.

The chain uses TRBV3-1 and TRBJ2-7; 10 nucleotides match TRBD1. This CDR3 is 16 amino acids long. V lost 2 bases and J lost 6; bases outside the gene matches: 10. The germline CDR1 and CDR2 sequences are LGHDT and YNNKEL (reference sequence). CDR3 in DNA: TGTGCCAGCAGCCAACAAGGGGGACAGGGGAACGGCGAGCAGTACTTC. Translated, it gives CASSQQGGQGNGEQYF.

The chain recombines TRBV12-3 or TRBV12-4 with TRBJ2-5; 8 bases are a match to TRBD1. The CDR3 sequence is 14 residues long. V lost 5 bases, J lost 2 bases, and 4 bases stayed unmatched. As DNA, the CDR3 is TGTGCCAGCAGTCTCCAGGGGGCTCAAGAGACCCAGTACTTC. It specifies CASSLQGAQETQYF.

A single count supports this clonotype. The chain couples TRBV29-1 to TRBJ1-2; D may be TRBD1 (5 bases). The CDR3 is 13 residues long. CDR1 is SQVTM, CDR2 ANQGSEA, per germline. With 4 bases removed from V and 2 bases from J, the gap between germline ends came to 11 bases. CDR3 loop: CSVGDRANYGYTF. CDR3 DNA sequence: TGCAGCGTTGGAGACAGAGCGAACTATGGCTACACCTTC.